What follows are 13 T cell receptor beta chains derived from one specimen sequenced in a study of T cells in Graves' hyperthyroidism and ophthalmopathy. Amplified regions were TCR beta CDR3 sequences from RNA transcripts. First-round RT-PCR of the TCR CDR3 relied on the HTBI primer set. TCRdb recomputed calls from the multiplex PCR reads with MiXCR, one row per CDR3 protein. In the table there are hundreds of thousands of distinct CDR3 sequences, 30% to 40% of which are singletons. The source material was blood. The receptor source for this set is a woman in her 40s with Graves' hyperthyroidism.

This clonotype was recorded a few times. DNA for the CDR3: TGTGCCAGCAGCGCGACTCTAACAGCGTCCAGGCAGCCCCAGCATTTT. Its protein product is CASSATLTASRQPQHF. This sequence joins TRBV7-2 and TRBJ1-5; D gene uncertain. CDR3 length equals 16 residues. The V end was cut by 5 bases, the J end by 7 bases, with 21 bases between. Germline assignment: CDR1 SGHTA and CDR2 FQGNSA.

As to this clonotype: Relative to the germline gene, one junction end is altered; a read error may explain this. The V and J genes are TRBV7-2 and TRBJ2-7, with a possible D match to TRBD1 (5 bases). This CDR3 comprises 12 residues. CDR1 and CDR2 from the germline V gene are SGHTA and FQGNSA. The CDR3 sequence: CANSSRQSEQHF. In nucleotides, the CDR3 is TGTGCCAACAGCTCCCGACAGAGCGAGCAGCACTTC.

The table lists this clonotype with many counts. The chain employs TRBV9 and TRBJ2-5; D uncertain. The CDR3 covers 16 residues. CDR1 is SGDLS, CDR2 YYNGEE, per germline. Deletions cut 1 base from V and 2 bases from J, with 15 bases between. CDR3: CASSVSPTQLQETQYF. CDR3 sequence (DNA): TGTGCCAGCAGCGTAAGTCCCACACAGTTACAAGAGACCCAGTACTTC.

The chain recombines TRBV28 with TRBJ2-7; no definite D call. V lost 1 base to trimming and J lost 3 bases, with 10 bases between them. Germline-derived CDR1 and CDR2 are MDHEN and SYDVKM. The CDR3 length is 14 residues. CDR3 DNA: TGTGCCAGCAGTTTATTGGACGGCTACTACGAGCAGTACTTC. It encodes CASSLLDGYYEQYF.

The rearrangement links TRBV27 to TRBJ1-5; 7 nucleotides agree with TRBD1. J was trimmed by 6 bases and V by 3 bases; bases with no gene match: 5. Germline V gene data show CDR1 as MNHEY and CDR2 as SMNVEV (reference sequence). The CDR3 runs 14 residues. In nucleotides, the CDR3 is TGTGCCAGCAGTTTGACGGCAGGGGGTCAGCCCCAGCATTTT. It codes for CASSLTAGGQPQHF.

The genes are TRBV2 and TRBJ2-7, with 11 bases identical to TRBD2. Germline CDR1 reads SNHLY; CDR2 reads FYNNEI. The CDR3 runs to 17 residues. The V and J ends lost 8 bases and 0 bases, in that order; junction bases with no gene match: 12. The CDR3, as DNA: TGTGCCAGCCGAAGCATGACTAGCGGGATTAGCTCCTACGAGCAGTACTTC. Its protein product is CASRSMTSGISSYEQYF.

Ten or more counts support this clonotype. The chain uses TRBV29-1 and TRBJ2-2, with unresolved D. V lost 4 bases, J lost 1 base, and 10 bases lay in between. The V gene's germline CDR1 is SQVTM and CDR2 ANQGSEA. The CDR3 is 14 amino acids. The CDR3 reads CSVASDLNTGELFF. The CDR3 region has the DNA TGCAGCGTTGCGTCGGATTTGAACACCGGGGAGCTGTTTTTT.

This clonotype was found a few times. J is TRBJ2-7 and V is TRBV7-9, with D possibly TRBD1 on 5 matching bases. Germline V gene lookup returns CDR1 SEHNR and CDR2 FQNEAQ (reference sequence). V lost 5 bases to trimming and J lost 7 bases, with 21 bases between them. The CDR3 is 15 residues long. CDR3 in amino acids: CASSQDQFGRGEQYF. CDR3 in DNA: TGTGCCAGCAGCCAAGATCAGTTCGGTAGGGGAGAGCAGTACTTC.

This clonotype showed up many times. This chain uses TRBV7-2 with TRBJ1-5; D gene unclear. V was cut by 1 base and J by 2 bases, with 9 bases left in between. CDR3 length: 15 amino acids. Germline CDR1 and CDR2: SGHTA and FQGNSA. CDR3 protein: CASSLEVAGNQPQHF. The DNA for the CDR3 is TGTGCCAGCAGCTTAGAGGTGGCAGGCAATCAGCCCCAGCATTTT.

This clonotype was observed at least ten times. This rearrangement joins TRBV24-1 to TRBJ2-2; D is uncertain. Germline V gene data show CDR1 as KGHDR and CDR2 as SFDVKD. This CDR3 is 14 amino acids long. Deletions cut 3 bases from V and 3 bases from J, with 7 bases between. The CDR3 bases are TGTGCCACCAGTGATCCGACGGACACCGGGGAGCTGTTTTTT. It yields the protein CATSDPTDTGELFF.

This clonotype was observed at least ten times. V usage is TRBV6-5 and J usage is TRBJ2-7, with D tentatively TRBD2 (6 bases). Germline loops: CDR1 MNHEY, CDR2 SVGAGI. The CDR3 runs 13 residues. With 5 bases removed from V and 4 bases from J, the gap between germline ends came to 12 bases. The CDR3 DNA follows: TGTGCCAGCAGTCCCCGGGGGTTTTACGAGCAGTACTTC. It codes for CASSPRGFYEQYF.

This clonotype was recorded many times. CDR3 protein: CASSAGGTAESFF. In nucleotides, the CDR3 is TGTGCCAGCAGCGCCGGTGGGACAGCGGAGAGCTTCTTT. The V call is TRBV9, the J call TRBJ1-1, with 7 bases that match TRBD1. The CDR3 totals 13 residues. V lost 3 bases, J lost 14 bases, and 13 bases stayed unmatched. Germline assignment: CDR1 SGDLS and CDR2 YYNGEE.

A few counts support this clonotype. This rearrangement joins TRBV6-1 to TRBJ2-2; D possibly corresponds to TRBD1 (6 bases). V lost 4 bases, J lost 5 bases, and 17 bases lay in between. The CDR3 consists of 16 residues. Per the germline V gene, CDR1 is MNHNS and CDR2 is SASEGT. The CDR3 DNA reads as TGTGCCAGCAGTGGCCGCCCGACAGGCCGGACCGGGGAGCTGTTTTTT. Protein sequence: CASSGRPTGRTGELFF.